One and the same sample provided the 22 T cell receptor beta chains below, sequenced in a study of CD8 T cells in ankylosing spondylitis. Study-level results: Blood of patients with ankylosing spondylitis appeared to be characterized by a TCR beta motif of 8 or 9 highly homologous variants.

For these receptors, no antigen is known. TCRdb fed the 5' RACE reads into MiXCR, producing one record per CDR3 protein. The sample yields fewer than 400,000 distinct CDR3 sequences, approximately 8.2% seen once. Sequencing was carried out using blood, either unsorted or a sorted T cell fraction (not recorded which). The source is a male donor with ankylosing spondylitis.

The chain uses TRBV12-3 or TRBV12-4 and TRBJ2-2; 7 nucleotides line up with TRBD1. This CDR3 has 14 amino acids. The J segment lost 4 bases and the V segment lost 9 bases, leaving 8 bases of the junction unmatched. CDR3 DNA sequence: TGTGCCAGTTTGACAGGGTGGAGCACCGGGGAGCTGTTTTTT. Translation gives CASLTGWSTGELFF.

V and J are TRBV19 and TRBJ2-1; D gene uncertain. CDR3 size: 14 residues. Germline loops: CDR1 LNHDA, CDR2 SQIVND (reference sequence). V lost 3 bases and J 6 bases, leaving 12 bases between the germline ends. In nucleotides, the CDR3 is TGTGCCAGTAGTATTCACCGCAAGACCAATGAGCAGTTCTTC. Its translation: CASSIHRKTNEQFF.

This clonotype was seen a few times. The chain links TRBV4-1 to TRBJ2-1; perhaps TRBD1 as D (6 bases). Trimming pared 0 bases from V and 13 bases from J, leaving 16 bases between. CDR3 size: 14 residues. The germline CDR1 and CDR2 sequences are MGHRA and YSYEKL. CDR3 sequence reads: CASSQEGGGASQFF. The CDR3 DNA is TGCGCCAGCAGCCAAGAAGGGGGTGGGGCTAGCCAGTTCTTC.

This clonotype was seen only a few times. The chain has TRBV7-3 and TRBJ1-1, with D tentatively TRBD1 (6 bases). V lost 3 bases and J lost 1, with 12 bases in between. Germline values: CDR1 SGHTA, CDR2 FQGTGA. The CDR3 extends over 15 amino acids. The CDR3 DNA is TGTGCCAGCAGCTTTTCGGGACAATCGAACACTGAAGCTTTCTTT. Its translation: CASSFSGQSNTEAFF.

This clonotype occurred many times. The genes are TRBV29-1 and TRBJ2-1, with 13 nucleotides matching TRBD2. The germline V gene has CDR1 SQVTM and CDR2 ANQGSEA. The CDR3 is 15 amino acids. J gave up 5 bases and V 7 bases, and 8 bases lay outside the gene matches. CDR3 sequence: CSDRLAGGPHNEQFF. The CDR3 nucleotides read TGCAGCGACCGACTAGCGGGAGGCCCCCACAATGAGCAGTTCTTC.

This clonotype was seen repeatedly, ten times or more. V gene TRBV25-1 combines with J gene TRBJ2-1; no firm D call. The CDR3 loop spans 12 amino acids. The germline V and J ends were trimmed by 3 bases and 10 bases, with 10 bases remaining between them. Germline CDR1 and CDR2: MGHDK and SYGVNS. The DNA of the CDR3 is TGTGCCAGCAGTGAGTCTCGGAGAGAGCAGTTCTTC. It codes for CASSESRREQFF.

V usage is TRBV24-1 and J usage is TRBJ2-7; TRBD1 is a possible D gene (6 bases). V was trimmed by 3 bases and J by 2 bases, leaving 13 bases between them. The CDR3 runs 15 residues. From germline, CDR1 is KGHDR and CDR2 SFDVKD. CDR3 in DNA: TGTGCCACCAGTGATAGACAGGTTACTACCTACGAGCAGTACTTC. As protein: CATSDRQVTTYEQYF.

V is TRBV9 and J is TRBJ2-3; 9 bases agree with TRBD2. Losses at the gene ends were 6 bases for V and 5 bases for J; bases not matched to a gene: 7. The germline V gene encodes CDR1 SGDLS and CDR2 YYNGEE. The CDR3 has 14 residues. The CDR3 spells CASTIAGEIDTQYF. Written as DNA, the CDR3 is TGTGCCAGCACCATAGCGGGAGAAATAGATACGCAGTATTTT.

The sample holds many counts of this clonotype. This rearrangement joins TRBV29-1 to TRBJ2-5; a weak D match, TRBD2 (6 bases). Germline assignment: CDR1 SQVTM and CDR2 ANQGSEA. CDR3 size: 13 residues. Deletions cut 6 bases from V and 5 bases from J, with 16 bases between. As DNA, the CDR3 is TGCAGCGTGGAGGGTGCAGGCGGGGAGACCCAGTACTTC. Translated, it gives CSVEGAGGETQYF.

This clonotype turned up a few times. CDR3 coding DNA: TGTGCCAGCAGCGGCGTAGGAAGGGATACGCAGTATTTT. The encoded protein is CASSGVGRDTQYF. The rearrangement joins TRBV28 to TRBJ2-3; D is ambiguous. This CDR3 is built from 13 residues. Germline lookup yields CDR1 MDHEN and CDR2 SYDVKM. Between the trimmed V and J ends, which lost 6 bases and 6 bases, there was a span of 13 bases.

This clonotype was seen a few times. The chain has TRBV9 and TRBJ2-1; D gene ambiguous. Germline values: CDR1 SGDLS, CDR2 YYNGEE. V was trimmed by 0 bases and J by 9 bases, leaving 7 bases between them. This CDR3 spans 12 amino acids. The CDR3 reads CASSVGTTEQFF. As DNA, the CDR3 is TGTGCCAGCAGCGTAGGTACTACTGAGCAGTTCTTC.

This clonotype was observed many times. This chain uses TRBV20-1 with TRBJ2-1; the match to TRBD1 covers 7 bases. Germline trimming cut 2 bases from V and 2 bases from J; bases unmatched to any gene: 15. The V gene's germline CDR1 is DFQATT and CDR2 SNEGSKA (reference sequence). CDR3 size: 18 residues. CDR3 sequence (DNA): TGCAGTGCTAGATTTAGAACCTCGGGACAGCTACCCTACAATGAGCAGTTCTTC. This translates into CSARFRTSGQLPYNEQFF.

This chain uses TRBV11-3 with TRBJ1-1; 8 bases are a match to TRBD1. This CDR3 region has 14 residues. The trim removed 7 bases at V and 2 bases at J, leaving 6 bases unmatched. Germline-derived CDR1 and CDR2 are SGHNT and YENEEA. In DNA form, the CDR3 reads TGTGCCAGCAACCCGGGACAGGCTAACACTGAAGCTTTCTTT. This sequence encodes CASNPGQANTEAFF.

The chain is built from TRBV15 and TRBJ1-1; no clear D. The V gene lost 4 bases and the J gene lost 4 bases, with 13 bases spanning the gap. This CDR3 comprises 14 residues. CDR1 and CDR2 (germline): LNHNV, YYDKDF (reference sequence). CDR3 sequence reads: CATSIQVEGTEAFF. In DNA, the CDR3 is TGTGCCACCAGCATTCAGGTGGAGGGCACTGAAGCTTTCTTT.

J is TRBJ1-5 and V is TRBV3-1, with D unclear. Germline loops: CDR1 LGHDT, CDR2 YNNKEL (reference sequence). This CDR3 contains 15 residues. V was shortened by 1 base and J by 0 bases, with 7 bases between the two germline ends. This CDR3 is CASSQGVVSNQPQHF. In DNA, the CDR3 is TGTGCCAGCAGCCAAGGGGTTGTTAGCAATCAGCCCCAGCATTTT.

This clonotype was counted ten times or more. The chain recombines TRBV20-1 with TRBJ1-2; D gene unclear. Between the trimmed V and J ends, which lost 6 bases and 4 bases, there was a span of 12 bases. The CDR3 extends over 12 amino acids. CDR1 DFQATT and CDR2 SNEGSKA come from the germline V gene (reference sequence). The CDR3 DNA reads TGCAGTGCCGTTCCCGGAGGCTATGGCTACACCTTC. This codes for CSAVPGGYGYTF.

J is TRBJ1-2 and V is TRBV9; 8 nucleotides line up with TRBD1. Per germline, CDR1 SGDLS and CDR2 YYNGEE. V was pared by 0 bases and J by 7 bases, with 5 bases of the junction left unmatched. The CDR3 has 14 residues. The CDR3 loop reads CASSVVGQGGGYTF. In nucleotides, the CDR3 is TGTGCCAGCAGCGTAGTAGGACAGGGCGGTGGCTACACCTTC.

The rearrangement links TRBV4-1 to TRBJ2-7; D is perhaps TRBD1 or TRBD2 (5 bases each). In germline, CDR1 is MGHRA, CDR2 YSYEKL. The CDR3 contains 13 residues. The V end was cut by 0 bases, the J end by 5 bases, with 8 bases between. CDR3 sequence (DNA): TGCGCCAGCAGCCAAGAGAGGGACCACGAGCAGTACTTC. It specifies CASSQERDHEQYF.

The table lists this clonotype with a few counts. The chain combines TRBV4-2 with TRBJ2-1, with 13 bases aligning to TRBD2. The V and J ends lost 3 bases and 9 bases, in that order; junction bases with no gene match: 8. Germline assignment: CDR1 LGHNA and CDR2 YNFKEQ. There are 16 residues in the CDR3. CDR3 in amino acids: CASSHAGLAGAGEQFF. CDR3 sequence (DNA): TGTGCCAGCAGCCACGCTGGACTAGCGGGAGCGGGTGAGCAGTTCTTC.

This clonotype was recorded many times. The gene calls are TRBV12-3 or TRBV12-4 and TRBJ2-1, with 7 positions matching TRBD2. Losses at the gene ends were 6 bases for V and 10 bases for J; bases not matched to a gene: 6. The CDR3 is 12 amino acids. CDR3 protein: CASSSRGEEQFF. The CDR3 nucleotides are TGTGCCAGCAGCTCCCGGGGGGAAGAGCAGTTCTTC.

This clonotype was recorded many times. This sequence joins TRBV20-1 and TRBJ1-5; D gene uncertain. V lost 3 bases, J lost 6 bases, and 9 bases lay in between. Germline V gene lookup returns CDR1 DFQATT and CDR2 SNEGSKA (reference sequence). The CDR3 contains 12 residues. In nucleotides, the CDR3 is TGCAGTGCTAGTTCCGACCGTCAGCCCCAGCATTTT. It translates to CSASSDRQPQHF.

This sequence joins TRBV10-3 and TRBJ2-1, with a possible D match to TRBD1 (5 bases). Germline V CDR1 and CDR2: ENHRY, SYGVKD. Deletions cut 10 bases from V and 4 bases from J, with 14 bases between. The length of the CDR3 is 13 residues. The CDR3 DNA follows: TGTGCCACCCAGAGTACAGGTTACAATGAGCAGTTCTTC. This gives the protein CATQSTGYNEQFF.